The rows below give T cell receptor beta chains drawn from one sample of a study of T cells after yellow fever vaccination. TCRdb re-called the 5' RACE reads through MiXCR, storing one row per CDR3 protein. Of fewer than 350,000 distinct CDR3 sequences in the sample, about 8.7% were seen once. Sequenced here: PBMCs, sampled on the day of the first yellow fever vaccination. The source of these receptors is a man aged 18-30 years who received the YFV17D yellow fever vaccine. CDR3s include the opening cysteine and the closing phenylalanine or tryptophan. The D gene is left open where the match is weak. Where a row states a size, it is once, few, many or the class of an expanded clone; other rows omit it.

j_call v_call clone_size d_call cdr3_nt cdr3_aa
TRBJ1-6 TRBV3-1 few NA TGTGCCAGCAGCCAAGATCGGAATAATTCACCCCTCCACTTT CASSQDRNNSPLHF
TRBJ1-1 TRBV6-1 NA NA TGTGCCAGCAGTGAATTCGGGGGTGAAGCTTTCTTT CASSEFGGEAFF
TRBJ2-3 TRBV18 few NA TGTGCCAGCTCACCACCCGGACAGCTTACGCAGTATTTT CASSPPGQLTQYF
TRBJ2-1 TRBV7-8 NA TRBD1 TGTGCCAGCAGCTCACAGGGGGCCGGGCTCGCCAATGAGCAGTTCTTC CASSSQGAGLANEQFF
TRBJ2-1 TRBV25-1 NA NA TGTGCCAGCAGTGAATTAGGAATTGGGGTTGAGCAGTTCTTC CASSELGIGVEQFF
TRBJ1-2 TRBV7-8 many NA TGTGCCAGCAGACAAAGGGGGTCCCTCGGCTACACCTTC CASRQRGSLGYTF
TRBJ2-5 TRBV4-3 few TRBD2 TGCGCCAGCAGCCAAGAGTGGGGGAGGGGTGAGGGGGAGACCCAGTACTTC CASSQEWGRGEGETQYF
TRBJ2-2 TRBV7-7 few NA TGTGCTAGCAGCATTGCCGGCGGGCAGCACACCGGGGAGCTGTTTTTT CASSIAGGQHTGELFF
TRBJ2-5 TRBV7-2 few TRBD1 TGTGCCAGCAGCCAGGGGACAGGGGGCGCAGAGACCCAGTACTTC CASSQGTGGAETQYF
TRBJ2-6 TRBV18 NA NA TGTGCCAGCTCACCAGACCGGGCCGACTCTGGGGCCAACGTCCTGACTTTC CASSPDRADSGANVLTF
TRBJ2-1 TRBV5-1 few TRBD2 TGCGCCAGCAGCTCACCCAGAGCGGGGGGCCTCTACAATGAGCAGTTCTTC CASSSPRAGGLYNEQFF
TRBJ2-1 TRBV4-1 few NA TGCGCCAGCAGCCAAGATCGGACCGTAAATGAGCAGTTCTTC CASSQDRTVNEQFF
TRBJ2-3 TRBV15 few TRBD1 TGTGCCACCAGCAGAGATCTCGACAGGGAATTCTCAGATACGCAGTATTTT CATSRDLDREFSDTQYF
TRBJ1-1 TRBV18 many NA TGTGCCAGCTCACCCTTCACGGGGGCGGAGGGCACTGAAGCTTTCTTT CASSPFTGAEGTEAFF
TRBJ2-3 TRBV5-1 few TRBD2 TGCGCCAGCAGCTGGGGGGGACCCAGCACAGATACGCAGTATTTT CASSWGGPSTDTQYF
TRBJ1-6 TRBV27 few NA TGTGCCAGCAGTTACCGACTTCTGAATTCACCCCTCCACTTT CASSYRLLNSPLHF
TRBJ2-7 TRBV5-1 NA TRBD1 TGCGCCAGCAGTTCTGGACAGGTAAGGGACGAGCAGTACTTC CASSSGQVRDEQYF
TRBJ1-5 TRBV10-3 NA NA TGTGCCATCAGGAGCGGGGAGAATCAGCCCCAGCATTTT CAIRSGENQPQHF
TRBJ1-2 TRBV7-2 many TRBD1 TGTGCCAGCAGCCCGGCGGGACAGGCCTATGGCTACACCTTC CASSPAGQAYGYTF